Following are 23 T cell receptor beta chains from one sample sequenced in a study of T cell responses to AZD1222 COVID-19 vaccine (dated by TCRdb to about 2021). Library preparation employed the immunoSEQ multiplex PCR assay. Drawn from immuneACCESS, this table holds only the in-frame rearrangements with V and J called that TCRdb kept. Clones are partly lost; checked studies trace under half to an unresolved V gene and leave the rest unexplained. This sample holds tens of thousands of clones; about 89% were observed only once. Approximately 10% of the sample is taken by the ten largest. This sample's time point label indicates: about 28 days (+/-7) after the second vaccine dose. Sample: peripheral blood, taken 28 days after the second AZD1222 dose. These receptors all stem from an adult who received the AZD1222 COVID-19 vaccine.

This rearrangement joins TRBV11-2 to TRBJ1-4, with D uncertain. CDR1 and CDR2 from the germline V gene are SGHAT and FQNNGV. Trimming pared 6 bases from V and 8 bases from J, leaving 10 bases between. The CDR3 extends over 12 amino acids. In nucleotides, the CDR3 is TGTGCCAGCAGTAACGGGGAGGAAAAACTGTTTTTT. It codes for CASSNGEEKLFF. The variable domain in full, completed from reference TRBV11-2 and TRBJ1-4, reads EAGVAQSPRYKIIEKRQSVAFWCNPISGHATLYWYQQILGQGPKLLIQFQNNGVVDDSQLPKDRFSAERLKGVDSTLKIQPAKLEDSAVYLCASSNGEEKLFFGSGTQLSVL.

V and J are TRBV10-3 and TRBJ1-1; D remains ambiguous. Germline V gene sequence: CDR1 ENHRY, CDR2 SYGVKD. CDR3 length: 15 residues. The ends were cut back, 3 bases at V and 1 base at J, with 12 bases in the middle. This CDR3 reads CAISDPKDANTEAFF. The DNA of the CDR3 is TGTGCCATCAGTGACCCCAAGGATGCGAACACTGAAGCTTTCTTT.

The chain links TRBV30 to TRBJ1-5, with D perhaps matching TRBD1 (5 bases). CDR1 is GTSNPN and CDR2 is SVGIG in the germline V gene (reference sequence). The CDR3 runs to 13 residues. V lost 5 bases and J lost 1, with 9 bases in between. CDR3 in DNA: TGTGCCTGGGGTGGGGACAGCAATCAGCCCCAGCATTTT. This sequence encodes CAWGGDSNQPQHF.

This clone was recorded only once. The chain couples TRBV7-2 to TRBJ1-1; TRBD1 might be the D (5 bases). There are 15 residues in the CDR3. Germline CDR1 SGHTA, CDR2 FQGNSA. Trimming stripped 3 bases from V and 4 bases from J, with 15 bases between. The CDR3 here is CASSFSLRGTTEAFF. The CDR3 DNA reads TGTGCCAGCAGCTTTAGCCTACGGGGCACCACTGAAGCTTTCTTT.

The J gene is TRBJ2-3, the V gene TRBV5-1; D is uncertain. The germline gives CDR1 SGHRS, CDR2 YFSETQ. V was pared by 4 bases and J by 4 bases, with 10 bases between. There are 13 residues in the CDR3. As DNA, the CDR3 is TGCGCCAGCAGCGAGGTTGGGGCAGATACGCAGTATTTT. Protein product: CASSEVGADTQYF. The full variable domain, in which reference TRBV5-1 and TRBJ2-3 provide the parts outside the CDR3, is KAGVTQTPRYLIKTRGQQVTLSCSPISGHRSVSWYQQTPGQGLQFLFEYFSETQRNKGNFPGRFSGRQFSNSRSEMNVSTLELGDSALYLCASSEVGADTQYFGPGTRLTVL.

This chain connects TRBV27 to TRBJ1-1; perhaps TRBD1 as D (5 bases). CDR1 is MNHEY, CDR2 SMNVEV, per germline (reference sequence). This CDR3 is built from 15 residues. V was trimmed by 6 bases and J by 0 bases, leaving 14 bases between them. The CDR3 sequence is CASSPQGRLNTEAFF. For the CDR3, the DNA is TGTGCCAGCAGCCCTCAGGGACGTTTGAACACTGAAGCTTTCTTT.

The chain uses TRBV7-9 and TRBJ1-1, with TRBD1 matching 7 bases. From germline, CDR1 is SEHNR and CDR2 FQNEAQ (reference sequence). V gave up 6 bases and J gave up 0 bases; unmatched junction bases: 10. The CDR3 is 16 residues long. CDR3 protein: CASRLPQDRMNTEAFF. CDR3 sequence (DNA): TGTGCCAGCAGGCTACCCCAGGACAGGATGAACACTGAAGCTTTCTTT. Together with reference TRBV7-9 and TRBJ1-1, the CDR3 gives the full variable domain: DTGVSQNPRHKITKRGQNVTFRCDPISEHNRLYWYRQTLGQGPEFLTYFQNEAQLEKSRLLSDRFSAERPKGSFSTLEIQRTEQGDSAMYLCASRLPQDRMNTEAFFGQGTRLTVV.

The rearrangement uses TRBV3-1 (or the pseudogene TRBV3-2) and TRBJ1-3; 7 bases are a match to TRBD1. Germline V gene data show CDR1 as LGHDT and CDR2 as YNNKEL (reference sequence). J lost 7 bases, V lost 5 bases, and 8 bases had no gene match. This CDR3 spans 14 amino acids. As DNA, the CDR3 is TGTGCCAGCAGCGACAGGGCCTCGCGGAACACCATATATTTT. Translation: CASSDRASRNTIYF.

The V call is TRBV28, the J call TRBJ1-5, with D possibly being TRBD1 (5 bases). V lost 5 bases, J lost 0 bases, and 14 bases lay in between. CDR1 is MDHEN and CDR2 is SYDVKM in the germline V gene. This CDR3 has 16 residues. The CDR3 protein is CASSPWGSGSNQPQHF. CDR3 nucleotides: TGTGCCAGCAGTCCTTGGGGGTCGGGTAGCAATCAGCCCCAGCATTTT.

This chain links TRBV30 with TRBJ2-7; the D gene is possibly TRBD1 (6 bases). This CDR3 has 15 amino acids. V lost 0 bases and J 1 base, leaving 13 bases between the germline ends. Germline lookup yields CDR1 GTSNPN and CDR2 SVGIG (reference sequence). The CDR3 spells CAWSVSGGLSYEQYF. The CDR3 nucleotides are TGTGCCTGGAGTGTTAGTGGGGGCCTATCCTACGAGCAGTACTTC.

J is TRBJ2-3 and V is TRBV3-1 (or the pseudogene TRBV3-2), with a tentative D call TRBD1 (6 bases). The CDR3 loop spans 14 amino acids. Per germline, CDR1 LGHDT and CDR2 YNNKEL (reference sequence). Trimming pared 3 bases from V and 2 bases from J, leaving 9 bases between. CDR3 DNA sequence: TGTGCCAGCAGCCAGTGGGGGCTCACAGATACGCAGTATTTT. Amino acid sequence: CASSQWGLTDTQYF.

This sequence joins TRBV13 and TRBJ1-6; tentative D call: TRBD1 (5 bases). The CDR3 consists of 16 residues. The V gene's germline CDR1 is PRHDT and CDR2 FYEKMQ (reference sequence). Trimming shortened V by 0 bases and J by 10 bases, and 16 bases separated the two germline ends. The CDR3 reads CASSLGAGRRGSPLHF. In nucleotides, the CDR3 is TGTGCCAGCAGCTTAGGGGCAGGGCGGCGGGGGTCACCCCTCCACTTT.

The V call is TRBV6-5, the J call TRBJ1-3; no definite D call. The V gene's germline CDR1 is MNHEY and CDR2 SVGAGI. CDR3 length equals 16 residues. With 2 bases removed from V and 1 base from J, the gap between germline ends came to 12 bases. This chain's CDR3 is CASSYGLTKSGNTIYF. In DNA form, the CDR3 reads TGTGCCAGCAGTTACGGTTTAACAAAGTCTGGAAACACCATATATTTT.

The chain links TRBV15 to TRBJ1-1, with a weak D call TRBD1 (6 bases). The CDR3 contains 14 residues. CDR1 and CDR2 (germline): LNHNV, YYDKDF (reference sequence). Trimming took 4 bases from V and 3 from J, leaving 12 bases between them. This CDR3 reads CATSTVGGYTEAFF. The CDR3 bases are TGTGCCACCAGCACTGTAGGGGGGTACACTGAAGCTTTCTTT.

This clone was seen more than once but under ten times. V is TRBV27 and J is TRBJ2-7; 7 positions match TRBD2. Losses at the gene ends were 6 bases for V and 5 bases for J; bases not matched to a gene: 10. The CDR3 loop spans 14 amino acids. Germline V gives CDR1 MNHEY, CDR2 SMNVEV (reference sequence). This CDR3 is CASSLRPGRDEQYF. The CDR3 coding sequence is TGTGCCAGCAGCCTAAGGCCAGGGAGGGACGAGCAGTACTTC.

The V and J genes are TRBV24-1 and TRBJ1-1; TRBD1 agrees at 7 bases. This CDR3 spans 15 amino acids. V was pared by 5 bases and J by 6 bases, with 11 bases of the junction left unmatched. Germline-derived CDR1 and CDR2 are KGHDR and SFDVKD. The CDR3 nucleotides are TGTGCCACCAGTGGATCGGGCAGGGGGGACCCTGAAGCTTTCTTT. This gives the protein CATSGSGRGDPEAFF.

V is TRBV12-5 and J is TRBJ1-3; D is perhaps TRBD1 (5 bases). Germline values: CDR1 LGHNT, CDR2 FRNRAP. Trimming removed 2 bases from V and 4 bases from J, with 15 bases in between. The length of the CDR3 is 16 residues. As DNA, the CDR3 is TGTGCTAGTGGTTTGCCAAGAGGTCAGGGAGGAAACACCATATATTTT. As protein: CASGLPRGQGGNTIYF.

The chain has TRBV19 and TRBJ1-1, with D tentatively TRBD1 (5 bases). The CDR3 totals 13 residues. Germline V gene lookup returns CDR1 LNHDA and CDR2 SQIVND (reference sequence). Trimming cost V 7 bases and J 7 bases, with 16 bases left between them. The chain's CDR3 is CASKGRAVLEAFF. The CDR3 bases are TGTGCCAGTAAGGGCAGGGCGGTCCTTGAAGCTTTCTTT.

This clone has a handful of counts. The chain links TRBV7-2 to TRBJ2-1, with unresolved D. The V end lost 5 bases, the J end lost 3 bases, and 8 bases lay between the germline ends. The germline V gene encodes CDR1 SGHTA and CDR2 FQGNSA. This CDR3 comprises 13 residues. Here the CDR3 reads CASSPQYYNEQFF. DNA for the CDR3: TGTGCCAGCAGCCCCCAGTACTACAATGAGCAGTTCTTC.

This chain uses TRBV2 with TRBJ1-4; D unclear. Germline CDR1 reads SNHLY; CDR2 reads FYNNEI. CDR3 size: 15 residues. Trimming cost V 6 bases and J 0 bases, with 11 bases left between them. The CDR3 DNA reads TGTGCCAGCAGCGCCTTCCGTACAACTAATGAAAAACTGTTTTTT. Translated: CASSAFRTTNEKLFF. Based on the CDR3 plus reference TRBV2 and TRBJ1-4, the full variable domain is EPEVTQTPSHQVTQMGQEVILRCVPISNHLYFYWYRQILGQKVEFLVSFYNNEISEKSEIFDDQFSVERPDGSNFTLKIRSTKLEDSAMYFCASSAFRTTNEKLFFGSGTQLSVL.

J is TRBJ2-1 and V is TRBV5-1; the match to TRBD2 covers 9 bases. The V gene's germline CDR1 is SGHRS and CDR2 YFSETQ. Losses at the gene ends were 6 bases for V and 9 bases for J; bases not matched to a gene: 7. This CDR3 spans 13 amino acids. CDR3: CASTSGVTIEQFF. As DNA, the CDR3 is TGCGCCAGCACTAGCGGGGTCACGATTGAGCAGTTCTTC.

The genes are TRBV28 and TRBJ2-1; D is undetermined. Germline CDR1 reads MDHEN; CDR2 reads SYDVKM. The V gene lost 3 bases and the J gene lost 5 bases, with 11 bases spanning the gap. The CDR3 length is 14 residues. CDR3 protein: CASSLKRNDNEQFF. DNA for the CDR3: TGTGCCAGCAGTTTGAAAAGGAACGACAATGAGCAGTTCTTC.

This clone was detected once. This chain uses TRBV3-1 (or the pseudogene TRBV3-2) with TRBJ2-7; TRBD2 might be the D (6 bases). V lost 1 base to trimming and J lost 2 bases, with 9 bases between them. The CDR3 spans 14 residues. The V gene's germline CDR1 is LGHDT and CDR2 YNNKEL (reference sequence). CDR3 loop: CASSQVGGTYEQYF. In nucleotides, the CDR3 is TGTGCCAGCAGCCAAGTGGGGGGAACCTACGAGCAGTACTTC.